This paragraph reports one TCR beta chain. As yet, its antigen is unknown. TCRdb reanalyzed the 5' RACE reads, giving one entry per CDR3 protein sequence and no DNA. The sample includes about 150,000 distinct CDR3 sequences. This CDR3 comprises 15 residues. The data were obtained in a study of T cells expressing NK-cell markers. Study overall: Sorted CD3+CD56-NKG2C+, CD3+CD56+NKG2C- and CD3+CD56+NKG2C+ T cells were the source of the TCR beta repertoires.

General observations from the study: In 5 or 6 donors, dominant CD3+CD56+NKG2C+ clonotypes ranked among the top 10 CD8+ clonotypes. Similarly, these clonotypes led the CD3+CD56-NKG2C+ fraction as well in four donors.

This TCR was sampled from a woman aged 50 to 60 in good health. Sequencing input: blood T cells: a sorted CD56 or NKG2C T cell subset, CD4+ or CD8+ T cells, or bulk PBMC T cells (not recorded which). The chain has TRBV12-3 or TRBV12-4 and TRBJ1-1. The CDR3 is CASSSGGAGYTEAFF.